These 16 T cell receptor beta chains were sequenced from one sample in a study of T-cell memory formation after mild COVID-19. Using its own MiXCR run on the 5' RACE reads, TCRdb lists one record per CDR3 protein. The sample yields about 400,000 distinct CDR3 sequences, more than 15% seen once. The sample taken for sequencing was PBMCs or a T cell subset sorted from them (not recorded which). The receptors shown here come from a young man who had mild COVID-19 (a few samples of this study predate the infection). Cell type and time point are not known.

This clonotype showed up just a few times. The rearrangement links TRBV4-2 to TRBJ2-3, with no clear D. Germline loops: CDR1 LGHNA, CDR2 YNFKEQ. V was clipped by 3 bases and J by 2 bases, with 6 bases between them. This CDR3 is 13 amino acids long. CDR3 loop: CASSQVVTDTQYF. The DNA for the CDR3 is TGTGCCAGCAGCCAGGTAGTCACAGATACGCAGTATTTT.

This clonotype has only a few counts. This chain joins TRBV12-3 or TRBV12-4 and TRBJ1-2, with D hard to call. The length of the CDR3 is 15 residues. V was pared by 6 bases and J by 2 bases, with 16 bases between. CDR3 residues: CASRTLGRGNYGYTF. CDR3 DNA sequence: TGTGCCAGCAGAACCCTGGGTAGAGGAAACTATGGCTACACCTTC.

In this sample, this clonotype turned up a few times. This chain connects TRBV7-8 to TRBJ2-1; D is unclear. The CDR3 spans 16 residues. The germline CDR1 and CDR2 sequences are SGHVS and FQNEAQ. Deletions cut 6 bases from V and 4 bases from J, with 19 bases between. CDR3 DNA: TGTGCCAGCAGTCCCTTTGCCGGGCCCCTGTACAATGAGCAGTTCTTC. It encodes CASSPFAGPLYNEQFF.

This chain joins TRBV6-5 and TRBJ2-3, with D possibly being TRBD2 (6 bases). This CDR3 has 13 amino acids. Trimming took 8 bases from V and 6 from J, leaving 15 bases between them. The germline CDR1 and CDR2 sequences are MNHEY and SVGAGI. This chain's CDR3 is CASGGTRKDTQYF. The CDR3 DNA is TGTGCCAGCGGGGGGACCCGTAAGGATACGCAGTATTTT.

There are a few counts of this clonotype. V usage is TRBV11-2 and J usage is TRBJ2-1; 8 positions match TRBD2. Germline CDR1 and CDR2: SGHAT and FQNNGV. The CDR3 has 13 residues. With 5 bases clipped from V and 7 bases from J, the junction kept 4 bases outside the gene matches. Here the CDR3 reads CASSPTSVNEQFF. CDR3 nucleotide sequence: TGTGCCAGCAGCCCGACTAGCGTGAATGAGCAGTTCTTC.

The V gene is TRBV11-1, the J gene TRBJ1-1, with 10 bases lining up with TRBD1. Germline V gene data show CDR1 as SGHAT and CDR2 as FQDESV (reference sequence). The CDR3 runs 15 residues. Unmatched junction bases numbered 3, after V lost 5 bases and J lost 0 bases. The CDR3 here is CASSVGTGVNTEAFF. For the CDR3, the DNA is TGTGCCAGCAGCGTCGGGACAGGGGTGAACACTGAAGCTTTCTTT. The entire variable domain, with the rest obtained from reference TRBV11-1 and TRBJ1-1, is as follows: EAEVAQSPRYKITEKSQAVAFWCDPISGHATLYWYRQILGQGPELLVQFQDESVVDDSQLPKDRFSAERLKGVDSTLKIQPAELGDSAMYLCASSVGTGVNTEAFFGQGTRLTVV.

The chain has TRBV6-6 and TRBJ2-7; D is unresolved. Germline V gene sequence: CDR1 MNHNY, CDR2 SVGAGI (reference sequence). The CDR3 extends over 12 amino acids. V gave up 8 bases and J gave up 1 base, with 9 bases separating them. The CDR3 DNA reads TGTGCCAGCCTGGCGGCTTCCTACGAGCAGTACTTC. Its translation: CASLAASYEQYF.

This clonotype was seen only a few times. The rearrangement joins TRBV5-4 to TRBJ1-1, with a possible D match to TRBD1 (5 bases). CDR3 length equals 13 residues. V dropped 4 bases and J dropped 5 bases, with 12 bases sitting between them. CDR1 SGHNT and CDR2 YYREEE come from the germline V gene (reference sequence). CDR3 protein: CASSRGDRTEAFF. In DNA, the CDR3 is TGTGCCAGCAGCCGGGGGGACCGGACTGAAGCTTTCTTT.

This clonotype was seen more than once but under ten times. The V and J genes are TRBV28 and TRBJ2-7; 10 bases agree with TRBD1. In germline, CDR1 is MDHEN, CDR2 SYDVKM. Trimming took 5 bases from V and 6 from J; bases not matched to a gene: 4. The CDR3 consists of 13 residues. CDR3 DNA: TGTGCCAGCAGTCGTCGGACAGGGGGCGAGCAGTACGTC. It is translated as CASSRRTGGEQYV.

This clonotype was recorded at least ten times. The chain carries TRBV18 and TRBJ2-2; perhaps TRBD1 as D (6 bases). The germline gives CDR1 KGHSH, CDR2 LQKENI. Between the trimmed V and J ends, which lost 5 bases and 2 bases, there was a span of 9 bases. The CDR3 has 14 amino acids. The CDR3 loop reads CASSAQGNTGELFF. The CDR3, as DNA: TGTGCCAGCTCAGCACAGGGAAACACCGGGGAGCTGTTTTTT.

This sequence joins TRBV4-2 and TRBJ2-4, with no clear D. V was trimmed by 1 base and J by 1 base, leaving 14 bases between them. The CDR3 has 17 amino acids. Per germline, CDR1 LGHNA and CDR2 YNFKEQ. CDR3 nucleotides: TGTGCCAGCAGCCAAGGGGCCTTAAAGACGGCCAAAAACATTCAGTACTTC. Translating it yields CASSQGALKTAKNIQYF.

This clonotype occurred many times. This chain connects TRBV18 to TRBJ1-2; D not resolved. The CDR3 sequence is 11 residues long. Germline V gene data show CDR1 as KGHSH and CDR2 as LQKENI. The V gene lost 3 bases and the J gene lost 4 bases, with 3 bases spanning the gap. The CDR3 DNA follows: TGTGCCAGCTCACCGGGCTATGGCTACACCTTC. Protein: CASSPGYGYTF.

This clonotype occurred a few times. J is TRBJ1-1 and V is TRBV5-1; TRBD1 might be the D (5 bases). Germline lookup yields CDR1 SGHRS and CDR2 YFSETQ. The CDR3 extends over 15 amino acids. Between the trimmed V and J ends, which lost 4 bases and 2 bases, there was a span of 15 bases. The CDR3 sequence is CASSPDRRENTEAFF. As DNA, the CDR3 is TGCGCCAGCAGCCCCGACAGACGAGAAAACACTGAAGCTTTCTTT.

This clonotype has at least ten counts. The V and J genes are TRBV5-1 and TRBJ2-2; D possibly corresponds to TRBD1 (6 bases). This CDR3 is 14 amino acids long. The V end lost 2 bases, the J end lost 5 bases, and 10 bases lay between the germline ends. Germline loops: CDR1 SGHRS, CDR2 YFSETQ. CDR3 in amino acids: CASSLGQGTGELFF. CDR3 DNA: TGCGCCAGCAGCTTAGGCCAGGGGACCGGGGAGCTGTTTTTT.

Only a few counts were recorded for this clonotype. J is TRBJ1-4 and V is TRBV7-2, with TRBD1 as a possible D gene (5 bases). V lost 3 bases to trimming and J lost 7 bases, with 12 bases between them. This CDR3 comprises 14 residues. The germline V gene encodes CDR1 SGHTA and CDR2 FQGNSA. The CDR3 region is CASSFSRAGEKLFF. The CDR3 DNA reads TGTGCCAGCAGCTTTAGCAGGGCGGGTGAAAAACTGTTTTTT.

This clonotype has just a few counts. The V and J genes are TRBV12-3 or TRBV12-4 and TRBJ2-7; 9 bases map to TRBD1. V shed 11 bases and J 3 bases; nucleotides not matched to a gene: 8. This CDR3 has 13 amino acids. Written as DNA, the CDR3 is TGTGCCCGTCAGGGACAGGGTCTCTACGAGCAGTACGTC. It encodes CARQGQGLYEQYV.